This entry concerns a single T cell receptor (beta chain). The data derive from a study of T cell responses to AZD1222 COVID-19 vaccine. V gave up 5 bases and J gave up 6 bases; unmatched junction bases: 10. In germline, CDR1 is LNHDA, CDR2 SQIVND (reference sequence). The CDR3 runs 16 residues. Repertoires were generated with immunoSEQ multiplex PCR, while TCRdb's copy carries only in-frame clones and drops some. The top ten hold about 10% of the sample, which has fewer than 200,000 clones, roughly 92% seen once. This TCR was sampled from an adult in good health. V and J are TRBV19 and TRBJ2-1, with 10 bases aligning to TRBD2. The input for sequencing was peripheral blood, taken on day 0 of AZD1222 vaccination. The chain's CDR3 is CASSQSLAGFSNEQFF. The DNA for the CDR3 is TGTGCCAGTAGTCAATCACTAGCGGGATTCAGCAATGAGCAGTTCTTC.